Following are 28 T cell receptor beta chains from one sample sequenced in a study of cytomegalovirus exposure and HLA in healthy donors. With 60 Vbeta and 13 Jbeta primers, the PCR was carried out. Some clones are missing from TCRdb's copy, which holds only in-frame ones; the method was immunoSEQ multiplex PCR. The sample lists more than 80,000 clones, 78% occurring once. The sequenced material came from PBMCs. These receptors all come from a woman aged 40 to 50 in good health and CMV-seropositive.

The chain carries TRBV6-1 and TRBJ2-2; D is perhaps TRBD2 (5 bases). Looked up from germline, CDR1 is MNHNS and CDR2 is SASEGT. The CDR3 extends over 15 amino acids. Trimming cost V 10 bases and J 6 bases, with 21 bases left between them. The CDR3, as DNA: TGTGCCACCCCCCCGCTAGCCGGAGCCCCCGGGGAGCTGTTTTTT. Protein product: CATPPLAGAPGELFF.

A few counts support this clone. The chain recombines TRBV6-1 with TRBJ1-5; D is possibly TRBD1 (5 bases). CDR3 size: 17 residues. The V end was cut by 3 bases, the J end by 4 bases, with 19 bases between. Per the germline V gene, CDR1 is MNHNS and CDR2 is SASEGT. The CDR3 protein is CASSEGGGVGGNQPQHF. CDR3 nucleotide sequence: TGTGCCAGCAGTGAGGGGGGAGGGGTTGGAGGGAATCAGCCCCAGCATTTT.

The rearrangement links TRBV10-3 to TRBJ2-7; perhaps TRBD2 as D (6 bases). Trimming stripped 6 bases from V and 3 bases from J, with 15 bases between. The CDR3 loop spans 14 amino acids. In germline, CDR1 is ENHRY, CDR2 SYGVKD. DNA for the CDR3: TGTGCCATCAGGGGGGGTGACGGGATCTACGAGCAGTACTTC. Translating it yields CAIRGGDGIYEQYF.

There are a few counts of this clone. J is TRBJ2-5 and V is TRBV5-1, with TRBD2 identical over 10 bases. With V trimmed by 2 bases and J by 5 bases, 9 bases remained unmatched. The CDR3 totals 16 residues. Germline CDR1 is SGHRS and CDR2 is YFSETQ. This CDR3 reads CASSFKREGRRETQYF. The CDR3 DNA reads as TGCGCCAGCAGCTTTAAGCGGGAGGGCCGTCGGGAGACCCAGTACTTC.

This clone was seen a few times. The chain combines TRBV27 with TRBJ1-1, with D possibly TRBD1 on 6 matching bases. Trimming pared 6 bases from V and 1 base from J, leaving 9 bases between. CDR1 and CDR2 from the germline V gene are MNHEY and SMNVEV (reference sequence). This CDR3 region has 13 residues. The CDR3, as DNA: TGTGCCAGCAGGATGGACAGGAACACTGAAGCTTTCTTT. Encoded protein: CASRMDRNTEAFF.

V gene TRBV2 combines with J gene TRBJ1-1; tentatively, D is TRBD1 (6 bases). Germline V lookup: CDR1 SNHLY, CDR2 FYNNEI. The CDR3 covers 13 residues. Trimming took 8 bases from V and 0 from J, leaving 10 bases between them. This CDR3 is CASGQSMNTEAFF. CDR3 nucleotide sequence: TGTGCCAGCGGACAGAGCATGAACACTGAAGCTTTCTTT.

Only a few counts were recorded for this clone. The V gene is TRBV5-1, the J gene TRBJ1-1; no clear D gene. The V and J ends lost 2 bases and 4 bases respectively, with 12 bases between them. This CDR3 contains 14 residues. The germline V gene encodes CDR1 SGHRS and CDR2 YFSETQ. The CDR3 here is CASSLLGSGTEAFF. CDR3 sequence (DNA): TGCGCCAGCAGCTTACTAGGGAGTGGCACTGAAGCTTTCTTT. The full variable domain, completed using reference TRBV5-1 and TRBJ1-1, is KAGVTQTPRYLIKTRGQQVTLSCSPISGHRSVSWYQQTPGQGLQFLFEYFSETQRNKGNFPGRFSGRQFSNSRSEMNVSTLELGDSALYLCASSLLGSGTEAFFGQGTRLTVV.

The chain has TRBV6-6 and TRBJ1-2; 7 nucleotides line up with TRBD1. The CDR3 spans 13 residues. V lost 4 bases and J lost 4; bases outside the gene matches: 3. Germline CDR1 is MNHNY and CDR2 is SVGAGI (reference sequence). The CDR3 loop reads CASSSTGSYGYTF. CDR3 DNA sequence: TGTGCCAGCAGTTCGACAGGGAGCTATGGCTACACCTTC.

Regarding this clone: At one of its ends the junction is not consistent with the germline gene, which may arise from a read error. The V and J genes are TRBV2 and TRBJ2-2, with 7 positions matching TRBD2. The CDR3 is made up of 14 amino acids. Germline CDR1 SNHLY, CDR2 FYNNEI. The CDR3 DNA is TGTGCCAGCAGGGGGAGGGATGACACCGGGAAGCTGTTTTTT. This codes for CASRGRDDTGKLFF. The variable domain in full, with the rest retrieved from reference TRBV2 and TRBJ2-2, is EPEVTQTPSHQVTQMGQEVILRCVPISNHLYFYWYRQILGQKVEFLVSFYNNEISEKSEIFDDQFSVERPDGSNFTLKIRSTKLEDSAMYFCASRGRDDTGKLFFGEGSRLTVL.

The chain is built from TRBV6-6 and TRBJ1-1, with 8 nucleotides matching TRBD1. Trimming cost V 7 bases and J 0 bases; bases outside gene matches: 4. Germline V gives CDR1 MNHNY, CDR2 SVGAGI (reference sequence). There are 14 residues in the CDR3. The CDR3 loop reads CASTNRGMNTEAFF. In DNA form, the CDR3 reads TGTGCCAGCACCAACAGGGGGATGAACACTGAAGCTTTCTTT.

The chain uses TRBV6-6 and TRBJ1-2; maybe TRBD1 (5 bases). With 10 bases removed from V and 6 bases from J, the gap between germline ends came to 18 bases. Germline CDR1 MNHNY, CDR2 SVGAGI (reference sequence). This CDR3 is built from 13 residues. CDR3 protein: CAIRPPGPHGYTF. The DNA for the CDR3 is TGTGCCATCCGCCCGCCAGGGCCCCATGGCTACACCTTC.

The sample holds one count of this clone. The chain is built from TRBV9 and TRBJ1-2, with D perhaps matching TRBD1 (5 bases). This CDR3 contains 14 residues. Trimming took 0 bases from V and 7 from J, leaving 13 bases between them. Germline CDR1 is SGDLS and CDR2 is YYNGEE. CDR3 loop: CASSVAEGRVGYTF. The CDR3 DNA reads as TGTGCCAGCAGCGTAGCGGAGGGGCGCGTTGGCTACACCTTC.

This rearrangement joins TRBV6-6 to TRBJ2-1; TRBD1 agrees at 7 bases. The length of the CDR3 is 14 residues. With 7 bases clipped from V and 4 bases from J, the junction kept 7 bases outside the gene matches. Germline V lookup: CDR1 MNHNY, CDR2 SVGAGI (reference sequence). The CDR3 DNA follows: TGTGCCAGCAAGGGGGCGGCAGGGTACAATGAGCAGTTCTTC. It is translated as CASKGAAGYNEQFF.

The rearrangement uses TRBV10-2 and TRBJ1-4; D is unclear. The CDR3 length is 15 residues. Trimming pared 6 bases from V and 8 bases from J, leaving 19 bases between. In germline, CDR1 is WSHSY, CDR2 SAAADI. Written as DNA, the CDR3 is TGCGCCAGCAGCGGCGGGGTCACGACGGCCGAAAAACTGTTTTTT. It codes for CASSGGVTTAEKLFF.

This chain links TRBV28 with TRBJ1-4; 7 nucleotides align to TRBD1. The V segment lost 5 bases and the J segment 8 bases; nucleotides outside the gene matches: 14. The CDR3 length is 16 residues. Germline V lookup: CDR1 MDHEN, CDR2 SYDVKM. The CDR3 is CASSPPGGRMKEKLFF. CDR3 DNA: TGTGCCAGCAGTCCCCCAGGGGGGCGGATGAAGGAAAAACTGTTTTTT.

The chain carries TRBV28 and TRBJ1-3; D remains unclear. CDR3 size: 12 residues. Looked up from germline, CDR1 is MDHEN and CDR2 is SYDVKM. V gave up 6 bases and J gave up 7 bases, with 10 bases separating them. CDR3 bases: TGTGCCAGCAGCTCCTCTCCCAACACCATATATTTT. Translating gives CASSSSPNTIYF.

The J gene is TRBJ2-7, the V gene TRBV28; 11 bases line up with TRBD2. The CDR3 sequence is 15 residues long. Germline V gene sequence: CDR1 MDHEN, CDR2 SYDVKM. Trimming at V came to 4 bases and at J to 5 bases, leaving 7 bases not matched to a gene. The CDR3 loop is CASSSELAGVHEQYF. The CDR3 DNA reads TGTGCCAGCAGTTCCGAACTAGCGGGAGTCCACGAGCAGTACTTC.

J is TRBJ1-1 and V is TRBV2, with D tentatively TRBD1 (6 bases). This CDR3 comprises 12 residues. Germline V gives CDR1 SNHLY, CDR2 FYNNEI. Trimming left V 6 bases short and J 3 bases short, with 8 bases between. In DNA, the CDR3 is TGTGCCAGCAGCGGACAGTACACTGAAGCTTTCTTT. Its protein is CASSGQYTEAFF.

The V and J genes are TRBV5-1 and TRBJ2-7; 11 nucleotides agree with TRBD1. Germline trimming cut 4 bases from V and 0 bases from J; bases unmatched to any gene: 6. Germline V gives CDR1 SGHRS, CDR2 YFSETQ. The CDR3 extends over 16 amino acids. The CDR3 DNA is TGCGCCAGCAGCAAGGGACAGGGGGTCCTCTCCTACGAGCAGTACTTC. This encodes CASSKGQGVLSYEQYF.

The V and J genes are TRBV2 and TRBJ1-5; TRBD1 agrees at 9 bases. Trimming at V came to 6 bases and at J to 2 bases, leaving 5 bases not matched to a gene. This CDR3 has 15 residues. Germline-derived CDR1 and CDR2 are SNHLY and FYNNEI. Here the CDR3 DNA reads TGTGCCAGCAGGGCCTGGACAGGGGGCAATCAGCCCCAGCATTTT. Encoded protein: CASRAWTGGNQPQHF.

This clone was counted a few times. This chain uses TRBV25-1 with TRBJ1-2; D not certain. The V gene's germline CDR1 is MGHDK and CDR2 SYGVNS. Trimming removed 2 bases from V and 4 bases from J, with 14 bases in between. This CDR3 contains 15 residues. Here the CDR3 reads CASSEPSARGYGYTF. The DNA of the CDR3 is TGTGCCAGCAGTGAACCGTCGGCCCGGGGCTATGGCTACACCTTC.

The rearrangement uses TRBV19 and TRBJ1-1; no reliable D call. The CDR3 is 15 amino acids. Germline loops: CDR1 LNHDA, CDR2 SQIVND (reference sequence). V lost 5 bases, J lost 4 bases, and 17 bases lay in between. The CDR3 nucleotides are TGTGCCAGTAGTCGTCTAGGCAATAGAGTCACTGAAGCTTTCTTT. As protein: CASSRLGNRVTEAFF.

This clone was seen just once. The chain is built from TRBV10-1 and TRBJ2-3; 16 bases line up with TRBD2. The germline V gene has CDR1 WNHNN and CDR2 SYGVQD (reference sequence). V lost 2 bases and J lost 4; bases outside the gene matches: 6. The CDR3 spans 18 residues. The chain's CDR3 is CASSEPGLAGGLSDTQYF. The CDR3 DNA sequence: TGCGCCAGCAGTGAGCCGGGACTAGCGGGAGGGCTATCAGATACGCAGTATTTT.

This clone was detected once. The CDR3 is CASTRSPNYGYTF. CDR3 DNA: TGTGCCAGCACCCGGTCCCCCAACTATGGCTACACCTTC. V and J are TRBV27 and TRBJ1-2; D gene uncertain. This CDR3 is 13 amino acids long. Trimming left V 7 bases short and J 2 bases short, with 11 bases between. The V gene's germline CDR1 is MNHEY and CDR2 SMNVEV (reference sequence).

This clone occurred once. V gene TRBV9 combines with J gene TRBJ2-3, with 8 bases lining up with TRBD2. The germline gives CDR1 SGDLS, CDR2 YYNGEE. V trimming: 0 bases; J trimming: 2 bases; junction bases outside the gene matches: 5. The length of the CDR3 is 16 residues. The CDR3 coding sequence is TGTGCCAGCAGCGTAGGGCCTAGCGGGCCCACAGATACGCAGTATTTT. This sequence encodes CASSVGPSGPTDTQYF. Filled out from reference TRBV9 and TRBJ2-3, the complete variable domain reads DSGVTQTPKHLITATGQRVTLRCSPRSGDLSVYWYQQSLDQGLQFLIQYYNGEERAKGNILERFSAQQFPDLHSELNLSSLELGDSALYFCASSVGPSGPTDTQYFGPGTRLTVL.

The chain combines TRBV27 with TRBJ2-7; maybe TRBD1 (5 bases). Trimming removed 3 bases at V and 2 bases at J, with 17 bases between. CDR1 and CDR2 from the germline V gene are MNHEY and SMNVEV (reference sequence). CDR3 length: 16 residues. CDR3 protein: CASSLGRAPLTYEQYF. The DNA for the CDR3 is TGTGCCAGCAGTTTGGGCAGGGCCCCTTTAACCTACGAGCAGTACTTC.

This chain uses TRBV6-5 with TRBJ2-5; D remains ambiguous. The CDR3 runs 13 residues. The V and J ends lost 6 bases and 1 base respectively, with 9 bases between them. The germline gives CDR1 MNHEY, CDR2 SVGAGI. Written as DNA, the CDR3 is TGTGCCAGCAGGATAGATAGCCAAGAGACCCAGTACTTC. Translating gives CASRIDSQETQYF.

The chain recombines TRBV11-3 with TRBJ2-1, with D possibly TRBD2 on 6 matching bases. Germline V lookup: CDR1 SGHNT, CDR2 YENEEA. V was cut by 5 bases and J by 7 bases, with 18 bases left in between. There are 15 residues in the CDR3. CDR3 nucleotide sequence: TGTGCCAGCAGCCCTCGCGGGCCTGGGGGGAATGAGCAGTTCTTC. Protein product: CASSPRGPGGNEQFF.